This T cell receptor (beta chain) was sequenced during a study of Ad26.COV2.S vaccination and SARS-CoV-2 variants. The table came from immunoSEQ multiplex PCR; TCRdb's copy has only in-frame clones and leaves some out. Of some 350,000 clones detected, roughly nine tenths appear once; the ten largest clones hold under 5%. In the case of this clone: The antigen is undetermined.

Looked up from germline, CDR1 is SGHTS and CDR2 is YDEGEE. V was clipped by 2 bases and J by 7 bases; unmatched bases: 6. The CDR3 has 15 amino acids. General study findings and limits: Individuals receiving vaccine had higher spike-specific TCR breadth than placebo recipients did. Non-spike TCR breadth was similar in vaccine and placebo recipients.

The source is a human donor who had recovered from COVID-19. This chain links TRBV5-8 with TRBJ1-6; 7 bases are a match to TRBD1. Material: peripheral blood, obtained after recovery from COVID-19. CDR3 in amino acids: CASSFGTVRNSPLHF. CDR3 coding DNA: TGTGCCAGCAGCTTCGGGACAGTCAGGAATTCACCCCTCCACTTT.